The clone carrying this T cell receptor (beta chain) was observed a handful of times. Its antigen is as yet unknown. The repertoire was sequenced with immunoSEQ multiplex PCR; TCRdb's copy has only in-frame clones and lacks some. Seen here are roughly 45,000 clones, about 90% observed once, and the top ten hold 0.6% to 0.7%. These data are taken from a study of Tregs in tolerant kidney transplant recipients. Study-level findings and limits: Few patients were studied, so findings need validation in larger groups.

An overnight rest at 37°C with 200 IU/ml IL-2 preceded regulatory T cell sorting from thawed PBMCs. Between the trimmed V and J ends, which lost 4 bases and 0 bases, there was a span of 6 bases. Germline V gene data show CDR1 as SGHNT and CDR2 as YENEEA. The CDR3 length is 13 residues. This sequence was found in a human donor in good health. The sequencing sample was made of Tregs from blood. V gene TRBV11-3 combines with J gene TRBJ1-1; D uncertain. As DNA, the CDR3 is TGTGCCAGCAGCTACGAGTTGAACACTGAAGCTTTCTTT. This gives the protein CASSYELNTEAFF.